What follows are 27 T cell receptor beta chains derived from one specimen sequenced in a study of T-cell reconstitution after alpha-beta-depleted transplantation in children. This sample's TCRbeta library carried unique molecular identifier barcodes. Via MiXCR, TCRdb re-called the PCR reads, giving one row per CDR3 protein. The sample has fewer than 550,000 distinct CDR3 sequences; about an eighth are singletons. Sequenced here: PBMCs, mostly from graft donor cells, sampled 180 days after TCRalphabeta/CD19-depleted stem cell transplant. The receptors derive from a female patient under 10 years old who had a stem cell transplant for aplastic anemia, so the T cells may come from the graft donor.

The CDR3 sequence is CASLNRGDTEAFF. The CDR3 DNA follows: TGTGCCAGTCTTAACAGGGGAGACACTGAAGCTTTCTTT. V usage is TRBV5-6 and J usage is TRBJ1-1, with 7 bases fitting TRBD1. This CDR3 contains 13 residues. V shed 8 bases, J shed 3 bases, and the junction held 7 bases outside the gene matches. The germline V gene encodes CDR1 SGHDT and CDR2 YYEEEE.

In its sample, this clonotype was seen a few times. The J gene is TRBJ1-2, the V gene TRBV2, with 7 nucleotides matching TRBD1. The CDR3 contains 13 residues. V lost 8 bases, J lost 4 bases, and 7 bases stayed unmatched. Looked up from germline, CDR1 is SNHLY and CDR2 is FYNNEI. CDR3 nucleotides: TGTGCCAGCGGGACCGACAGGGTCTATGGCTACACCTTC. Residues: CASGTDRVYGYTF.

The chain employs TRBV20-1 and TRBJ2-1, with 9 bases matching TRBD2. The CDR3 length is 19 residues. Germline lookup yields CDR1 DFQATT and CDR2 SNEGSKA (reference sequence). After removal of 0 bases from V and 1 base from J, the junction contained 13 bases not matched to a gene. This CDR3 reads CSARDLRGVLAGSYNEQFF. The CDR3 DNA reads TGCAGTGCTAGAGATCTTCGTGGGGTACTAGCGGGTTCCTACAATGAGCAGTTCTTC.

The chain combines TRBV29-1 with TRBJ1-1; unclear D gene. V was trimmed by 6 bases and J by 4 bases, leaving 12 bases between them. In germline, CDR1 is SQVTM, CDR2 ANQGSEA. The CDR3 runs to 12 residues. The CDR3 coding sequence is TGCAGCGTCATGAAGGGTAGCACTGAAGCTTTCTTT. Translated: CSVMKGSTEAFF. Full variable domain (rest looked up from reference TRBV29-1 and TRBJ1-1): SAVISQKPSRDICQRGTSLTIQCQVDSQVTMMFWYRQQPGQSLTLIATANQGSEATYESGFVIDKFPISRPNLTFSTLTVSNMSPEDSSIYLCSVMKGSTEAFFGQGTRLTVV.

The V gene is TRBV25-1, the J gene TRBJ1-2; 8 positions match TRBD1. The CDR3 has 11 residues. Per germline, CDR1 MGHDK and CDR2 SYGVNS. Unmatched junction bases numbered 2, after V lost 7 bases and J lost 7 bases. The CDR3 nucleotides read TGTGCCAGCACGGACAGGGCTGGCTACACCTTC. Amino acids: CASTDRAGYTF.

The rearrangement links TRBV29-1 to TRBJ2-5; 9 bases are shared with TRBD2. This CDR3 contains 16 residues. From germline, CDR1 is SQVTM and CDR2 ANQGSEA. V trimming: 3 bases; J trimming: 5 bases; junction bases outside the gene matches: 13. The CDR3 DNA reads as TGCAGCGTTGAGAGTTGGGCGGGAGGGCCAGGGGAGACCCAGTACTTC. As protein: CSVESWAGGPGETQYF.

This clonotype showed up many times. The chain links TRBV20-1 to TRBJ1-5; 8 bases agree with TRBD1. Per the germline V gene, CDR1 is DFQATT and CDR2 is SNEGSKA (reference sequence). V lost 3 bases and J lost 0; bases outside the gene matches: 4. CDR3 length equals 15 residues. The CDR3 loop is CSASRTGISNQPQHF. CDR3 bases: TGCAGTGCTAGTCGGACAGGGATTAGCAATCAGCCCCAGCATTTT.

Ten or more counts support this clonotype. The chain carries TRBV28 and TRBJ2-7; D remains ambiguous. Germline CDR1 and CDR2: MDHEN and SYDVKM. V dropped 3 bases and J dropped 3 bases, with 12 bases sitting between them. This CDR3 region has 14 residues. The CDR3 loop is CASSFQGWDYEQYF. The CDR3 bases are TGTGCCAGCAGTTTCCAAGGTTGGGACTACGAGCAGTACTTC.

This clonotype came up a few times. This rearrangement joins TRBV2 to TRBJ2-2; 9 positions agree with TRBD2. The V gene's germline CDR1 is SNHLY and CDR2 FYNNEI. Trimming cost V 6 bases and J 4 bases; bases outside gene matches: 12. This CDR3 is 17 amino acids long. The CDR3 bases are TGTGCCAGCAGGGGGGCGGGAGGGCCTGATGGCACCGGGGAGCTGTTTTTT. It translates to CASRGAGGPDGTGELFF.

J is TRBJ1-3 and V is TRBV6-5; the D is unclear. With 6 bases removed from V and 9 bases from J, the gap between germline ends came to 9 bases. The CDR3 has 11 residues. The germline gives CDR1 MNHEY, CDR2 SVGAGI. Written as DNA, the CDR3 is TGTGCCAGCAGGTCCTTCGGCACCATATATTTT. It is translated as CASRSFGTIYF.

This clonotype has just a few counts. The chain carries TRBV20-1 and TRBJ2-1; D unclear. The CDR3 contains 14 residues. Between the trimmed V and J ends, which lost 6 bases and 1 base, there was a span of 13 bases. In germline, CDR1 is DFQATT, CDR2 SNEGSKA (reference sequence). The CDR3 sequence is CSATRSNSYNEQFF. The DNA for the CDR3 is TGCAGTGCCACACGGTCCAATTCCTACAATGAGCAGTTCTTC.

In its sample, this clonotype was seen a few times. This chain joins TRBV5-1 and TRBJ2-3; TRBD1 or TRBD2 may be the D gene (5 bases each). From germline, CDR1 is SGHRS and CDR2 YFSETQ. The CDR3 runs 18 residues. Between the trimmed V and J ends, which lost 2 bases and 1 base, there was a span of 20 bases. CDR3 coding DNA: TGCGCCAGCAGCTTATATTTGCCGGGACCCGCCGGCACAGATACGCAGTATTTT. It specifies CASSLYLPGPAGTDTQYF.

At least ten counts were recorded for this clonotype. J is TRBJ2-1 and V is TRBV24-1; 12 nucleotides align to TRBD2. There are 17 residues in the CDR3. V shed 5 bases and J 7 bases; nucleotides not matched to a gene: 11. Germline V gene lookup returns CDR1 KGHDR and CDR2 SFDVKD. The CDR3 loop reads CATSVASGRALGNEQFF. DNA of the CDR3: TGTGCCACCAGTGTAGCTAGCGGGAGGGCCCTTGGGAATGAGCAGTTCTTC.

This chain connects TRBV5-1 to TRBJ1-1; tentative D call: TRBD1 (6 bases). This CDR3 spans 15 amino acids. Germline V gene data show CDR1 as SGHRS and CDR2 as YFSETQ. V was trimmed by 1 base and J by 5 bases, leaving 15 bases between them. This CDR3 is CASSLSSGGLTEAFF. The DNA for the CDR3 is TGCGCCAGCAGCTTGTCTTCGGGGGGGCTTACTGAAGCTTTCTTT.

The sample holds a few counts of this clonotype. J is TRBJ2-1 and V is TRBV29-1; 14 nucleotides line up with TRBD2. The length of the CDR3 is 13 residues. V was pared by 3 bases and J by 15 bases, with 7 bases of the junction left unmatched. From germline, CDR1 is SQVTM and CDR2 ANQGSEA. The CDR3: CSVDLGLAGGPFF. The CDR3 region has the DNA TGCAGCGTTGATCTTGGACTAGCGGGAGGCCCGTTCTTC.

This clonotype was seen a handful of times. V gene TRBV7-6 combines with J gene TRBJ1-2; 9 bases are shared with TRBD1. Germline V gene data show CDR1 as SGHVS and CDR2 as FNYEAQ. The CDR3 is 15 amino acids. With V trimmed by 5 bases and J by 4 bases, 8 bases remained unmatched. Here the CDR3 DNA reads TGTGCCAGCAGCCCGGACAGGGGATCTCCCTATGGCTACACCTTC. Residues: CASSPDRGSPYGYTF. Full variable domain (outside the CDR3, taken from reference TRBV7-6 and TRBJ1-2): GAGVSQSPRYKVTKRGQDVALRCDPISGHVSLYWYRQALGQGPEFLTYFNYEAQQDKSGLPNDRFSAERPEGSISTLTIQRTEQRDSAMYRCASSPDRGSPYGYTFGSGTRLTVV.

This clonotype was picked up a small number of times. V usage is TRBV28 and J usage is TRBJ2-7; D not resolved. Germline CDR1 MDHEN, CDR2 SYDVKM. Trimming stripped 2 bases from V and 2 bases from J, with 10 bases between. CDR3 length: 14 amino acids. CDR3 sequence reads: CASSLVTMTYEQYF. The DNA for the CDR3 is TGTGCCAGCAGTTTAGTAACAATGACCTACGAGCAGTACTTC. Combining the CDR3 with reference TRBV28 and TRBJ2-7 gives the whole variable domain DVKVTQSSRYLVKRTGEKVFLECVQDMDHENMFWYRQDPGLGLRLIYFSYDVKMKEKGDIPEGYSVSREKKERFSLILESASTNQTSMYLCASSLVTMTYEQYFGPGTRLTVT.

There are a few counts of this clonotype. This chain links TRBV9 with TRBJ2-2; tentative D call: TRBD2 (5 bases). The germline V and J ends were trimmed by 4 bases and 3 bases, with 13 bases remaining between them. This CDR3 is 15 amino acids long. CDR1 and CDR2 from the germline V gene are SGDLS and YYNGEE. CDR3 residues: CASSSTSQDTGELFF. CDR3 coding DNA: TGTGCCAGCAGCAGTACTAGTCAAGACACCGGGGAGCTGTTTTTT.

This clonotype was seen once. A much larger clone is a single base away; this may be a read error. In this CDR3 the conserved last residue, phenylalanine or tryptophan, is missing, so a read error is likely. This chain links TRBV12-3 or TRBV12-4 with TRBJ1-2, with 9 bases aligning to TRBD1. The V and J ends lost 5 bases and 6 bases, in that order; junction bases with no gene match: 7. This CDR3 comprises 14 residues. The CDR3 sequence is CASSPQGAQDGYTS. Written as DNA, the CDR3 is TGTGCCAGCAGTCCACAGGGGGCGCAGGATGGCTACACCTCC.

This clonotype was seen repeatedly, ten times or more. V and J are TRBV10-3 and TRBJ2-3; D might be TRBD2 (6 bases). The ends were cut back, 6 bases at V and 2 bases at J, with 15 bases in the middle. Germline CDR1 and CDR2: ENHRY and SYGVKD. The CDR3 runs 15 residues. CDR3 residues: CAIRASATDTDTQYF. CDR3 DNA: TGTGCCATCAGGGCTAGCGCCACGGACACAGATACGCAGTATTTT.

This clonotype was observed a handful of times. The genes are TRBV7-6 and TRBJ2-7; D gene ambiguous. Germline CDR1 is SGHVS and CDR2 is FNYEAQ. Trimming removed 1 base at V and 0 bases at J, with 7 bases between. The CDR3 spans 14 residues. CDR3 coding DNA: TGTGCCAGCAGCTTAGGCCCAGACTCCTACGAGCAGTACTTC. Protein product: CASSLGPDSYEQYF.

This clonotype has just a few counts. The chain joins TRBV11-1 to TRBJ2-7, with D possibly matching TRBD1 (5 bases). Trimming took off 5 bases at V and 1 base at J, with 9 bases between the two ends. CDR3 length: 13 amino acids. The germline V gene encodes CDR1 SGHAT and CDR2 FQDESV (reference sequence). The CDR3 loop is CASSRAGSYEQYF. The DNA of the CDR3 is TGTGCCAGCAGCCGGGCAGGGTCCTACGAGCAGTACTTC.

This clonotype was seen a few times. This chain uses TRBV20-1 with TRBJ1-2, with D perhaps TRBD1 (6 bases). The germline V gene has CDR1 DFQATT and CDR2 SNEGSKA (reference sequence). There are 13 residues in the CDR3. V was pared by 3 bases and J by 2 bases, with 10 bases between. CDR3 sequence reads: CSASTGLNYGYTF. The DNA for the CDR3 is TGCAGTGCTAGCACAGGGCTGAACTATGGCTACACCTTC.

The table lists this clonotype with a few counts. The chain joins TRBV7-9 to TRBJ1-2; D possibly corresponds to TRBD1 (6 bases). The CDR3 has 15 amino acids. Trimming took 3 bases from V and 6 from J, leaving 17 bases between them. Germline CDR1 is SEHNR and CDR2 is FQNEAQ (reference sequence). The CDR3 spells CASSFSQGLSDGYTF. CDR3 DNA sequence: TGTGCCAGCAGCTTTTCTCAGGGGCTGTCGGATGGCTACACCTTC.

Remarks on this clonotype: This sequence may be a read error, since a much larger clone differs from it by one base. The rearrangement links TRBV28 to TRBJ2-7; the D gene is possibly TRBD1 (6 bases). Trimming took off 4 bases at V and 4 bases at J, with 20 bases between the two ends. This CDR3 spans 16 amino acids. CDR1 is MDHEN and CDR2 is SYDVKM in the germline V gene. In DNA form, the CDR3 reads TGTGCCAGCAGTTCCTCCGGGACACGAGTAAAGTACGAGCAGTACTTC. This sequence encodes CASSSSGTRVKYEQYF.

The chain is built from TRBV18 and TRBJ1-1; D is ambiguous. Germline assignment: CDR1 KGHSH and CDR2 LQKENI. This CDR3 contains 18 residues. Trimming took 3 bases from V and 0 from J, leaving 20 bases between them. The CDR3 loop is CASSPLGLGRGMNTEAFF. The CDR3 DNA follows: TGTGCCAGCTCACCCCTGGGTCTAGGGCGAGGGATGAACACTGAAGCTTTCTTT.

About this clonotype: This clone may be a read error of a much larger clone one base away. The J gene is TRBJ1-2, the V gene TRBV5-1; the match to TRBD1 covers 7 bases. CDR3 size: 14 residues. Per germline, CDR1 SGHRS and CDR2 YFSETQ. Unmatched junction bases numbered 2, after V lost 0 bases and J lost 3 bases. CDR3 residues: CASSLVTGDYGYTF. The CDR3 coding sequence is TGCGCCAGCAGCTTGGTTACAGGGGACTATGGCTACACCTTC.